This T cell receptor (beta chain) was sequenced during a study of blood T cell repertoires in COVID-19. Across the study: The analysed material was cDNA or gDNA that came from T cells, B-cell-depleted T cells, or PBMCs.

Method: immunoSEQ multiplex PCR; TCRdb's copy keeps in-frame clones and lacks some. This sample yields 200,000 to 250,000 clones, of which more than 70% are seen a single time; under 4.5% belongs to the top ten. Individuals drawn from 24 US areas were about 18 to 90 years old. The germline gives CDR1 LNHDA, CDR2 SQIVND (reference sequence). The CDR3 has 12 amino acids. V was cut by 4 bases and J by 6 bases, with 10 bases left in between. This TCR derives from a man aged 25 to 40 with acute COVID-19. Sequencing was carried out using PBMCs or T cells enriched from blood (not recorded which). The rearrangement uses TRBV19 and TRBJ2-7; tentatively, D is TRBD1 (6 bases). CDR3 loop: CASSTSRGEQYF. CDR3 sequence (DNA): TGTGCCAGTAGTACATCCAGGGGCGAGCAGTACTTC.